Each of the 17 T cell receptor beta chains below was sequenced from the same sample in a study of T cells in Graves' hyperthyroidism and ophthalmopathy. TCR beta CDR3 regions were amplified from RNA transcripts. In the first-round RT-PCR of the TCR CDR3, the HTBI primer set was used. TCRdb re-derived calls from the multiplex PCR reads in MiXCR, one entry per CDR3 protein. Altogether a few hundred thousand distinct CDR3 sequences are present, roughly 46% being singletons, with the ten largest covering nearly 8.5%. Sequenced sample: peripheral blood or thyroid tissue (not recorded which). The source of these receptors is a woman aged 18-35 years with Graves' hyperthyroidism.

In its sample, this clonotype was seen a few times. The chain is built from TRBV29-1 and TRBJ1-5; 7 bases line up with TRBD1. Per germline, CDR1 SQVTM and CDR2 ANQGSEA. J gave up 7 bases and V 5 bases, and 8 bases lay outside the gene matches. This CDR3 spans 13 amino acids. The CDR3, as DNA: TGCAGCGTTAGGGAGACAGGGATACAGCCCCAGCATTTT. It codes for CSVRETGIQPQHF.

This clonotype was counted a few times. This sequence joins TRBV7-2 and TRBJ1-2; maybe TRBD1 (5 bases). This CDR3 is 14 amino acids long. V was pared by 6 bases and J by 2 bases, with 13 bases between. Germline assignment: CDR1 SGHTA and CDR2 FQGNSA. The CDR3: CASSRQPVNYGYTF. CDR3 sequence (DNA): TGTGCCAGCAGTCGACAGCCTGTGAACTATGGCTACACCTTC.

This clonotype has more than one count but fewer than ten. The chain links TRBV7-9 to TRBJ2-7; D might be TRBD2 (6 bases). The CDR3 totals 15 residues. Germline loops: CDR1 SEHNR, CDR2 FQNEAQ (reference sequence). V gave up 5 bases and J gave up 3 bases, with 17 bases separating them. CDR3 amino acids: CASSLSPGVHYEQYF. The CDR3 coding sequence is TGTGCCAGCAGCCTTAGTCCGGGAGTACACTACGAGCAGTACTTC.

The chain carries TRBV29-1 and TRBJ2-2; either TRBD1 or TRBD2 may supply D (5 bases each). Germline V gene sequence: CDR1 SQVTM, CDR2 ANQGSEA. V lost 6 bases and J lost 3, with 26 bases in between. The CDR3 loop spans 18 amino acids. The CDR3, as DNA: TGCAGCGTACGACACGTGGGACCGGGACCAAAGGACACCGGGGAGCTGTTTTTT. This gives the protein CSVRHVGPGPKDTGELFF.

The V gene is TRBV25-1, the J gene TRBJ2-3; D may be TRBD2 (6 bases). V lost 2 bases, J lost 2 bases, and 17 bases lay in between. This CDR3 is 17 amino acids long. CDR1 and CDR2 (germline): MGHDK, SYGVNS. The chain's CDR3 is CASSEGGYREHTDTQYF. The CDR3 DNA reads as TGTGCCAGCAGTGAAGGGGGTTACCGGGAGCACACAGATACGCAGTATTTT.

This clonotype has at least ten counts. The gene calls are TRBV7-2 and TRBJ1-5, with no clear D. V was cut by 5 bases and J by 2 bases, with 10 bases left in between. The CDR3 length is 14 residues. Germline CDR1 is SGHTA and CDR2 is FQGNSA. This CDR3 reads CASSPTVRNQPQHF. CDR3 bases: TGTGCCAGCAGCCCTACAGTACGCAATCAGCCCCAGCATTTT. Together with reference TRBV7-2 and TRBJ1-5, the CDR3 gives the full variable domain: GAGVSQSPSNKVTEKGKDVELRCDPISGHTALYWYRQSLGQGLEFLIYFQGNSAPDKSGLPSDRFSAERTGGSVSTLTIQRTQQEDSAVYLCASSPTVRNQPQHFGDGTRLSIL.

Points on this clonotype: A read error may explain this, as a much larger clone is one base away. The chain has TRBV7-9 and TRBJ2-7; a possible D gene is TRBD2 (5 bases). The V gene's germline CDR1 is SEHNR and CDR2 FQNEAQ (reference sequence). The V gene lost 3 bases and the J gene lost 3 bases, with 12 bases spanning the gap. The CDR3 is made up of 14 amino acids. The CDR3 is CASSLSGLDYEQYF. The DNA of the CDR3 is TGTGCCAGCAGCTTGAGCGGTCTCGACTACGAGCAGTACTTC.

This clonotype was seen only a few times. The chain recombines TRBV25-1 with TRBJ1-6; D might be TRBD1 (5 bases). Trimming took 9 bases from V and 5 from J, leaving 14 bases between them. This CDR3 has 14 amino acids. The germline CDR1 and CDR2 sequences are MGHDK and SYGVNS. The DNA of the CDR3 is TGTGCCAGTTCGGACGGGGCTAATAATTCACCCCTCCACTTT. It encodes CASSDGANNSPLHF.

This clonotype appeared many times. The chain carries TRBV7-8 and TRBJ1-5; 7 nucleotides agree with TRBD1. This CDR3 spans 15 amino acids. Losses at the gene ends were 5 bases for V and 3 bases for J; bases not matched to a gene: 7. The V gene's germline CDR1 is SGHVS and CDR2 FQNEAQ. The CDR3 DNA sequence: TGTGCCAGCAGCCAACGGGACAGTAACAATCAGCCCCAGCATTTT. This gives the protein CASSQRDSNNQPQHF.

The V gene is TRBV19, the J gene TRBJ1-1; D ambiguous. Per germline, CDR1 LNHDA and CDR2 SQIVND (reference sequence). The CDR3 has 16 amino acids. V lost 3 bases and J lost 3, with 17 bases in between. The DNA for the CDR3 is TGTGCCAGTAGTATTGGGTTCAGCAGGTGGGACACTGAAGCTTTCTTT. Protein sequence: CASSIGFSRWDTEAFF.

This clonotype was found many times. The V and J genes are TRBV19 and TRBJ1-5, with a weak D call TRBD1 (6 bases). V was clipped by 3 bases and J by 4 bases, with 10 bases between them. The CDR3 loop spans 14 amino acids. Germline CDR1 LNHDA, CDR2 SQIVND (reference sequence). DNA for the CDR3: TGTGCCAGTAGTATGGACAGTGGGAATCAGCCCCAGCATTTT. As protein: CASSMDSGNQPQHF.

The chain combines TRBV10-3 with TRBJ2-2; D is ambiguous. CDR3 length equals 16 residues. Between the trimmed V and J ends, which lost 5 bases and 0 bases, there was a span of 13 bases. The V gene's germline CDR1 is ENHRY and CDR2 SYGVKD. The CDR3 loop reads CAISYRLFANTGELFF. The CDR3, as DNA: TGTGCCATCAGTTACCGACTGTTCGCGAACACCGGGGAGCTGTTTTTT.

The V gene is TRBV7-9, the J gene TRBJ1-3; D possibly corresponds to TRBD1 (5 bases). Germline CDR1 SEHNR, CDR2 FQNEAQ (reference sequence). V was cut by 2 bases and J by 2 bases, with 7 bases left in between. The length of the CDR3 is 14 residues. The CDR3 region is CASSLLGAGNTIYF. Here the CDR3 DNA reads TGTGCCAGCAGCTTACTAGGGGCTGGAAACACCATATATTTT.

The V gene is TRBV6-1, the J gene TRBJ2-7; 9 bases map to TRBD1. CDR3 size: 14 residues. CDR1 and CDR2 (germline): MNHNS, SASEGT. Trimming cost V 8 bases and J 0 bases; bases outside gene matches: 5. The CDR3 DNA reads TGTGCCAGCCGACGGGACAGGGTCTCCTACGAGCAGTACTTC. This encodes CASRRDRVSYEQYF.

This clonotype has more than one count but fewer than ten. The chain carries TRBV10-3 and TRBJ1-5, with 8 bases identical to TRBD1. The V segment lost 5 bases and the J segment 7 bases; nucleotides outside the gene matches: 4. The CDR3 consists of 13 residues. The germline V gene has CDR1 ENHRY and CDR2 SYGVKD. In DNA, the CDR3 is TGTGCCATCAGTCCAGGGGGCGTACAGCCCCAGCATTTT. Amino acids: CAISPGGVQPQHF.

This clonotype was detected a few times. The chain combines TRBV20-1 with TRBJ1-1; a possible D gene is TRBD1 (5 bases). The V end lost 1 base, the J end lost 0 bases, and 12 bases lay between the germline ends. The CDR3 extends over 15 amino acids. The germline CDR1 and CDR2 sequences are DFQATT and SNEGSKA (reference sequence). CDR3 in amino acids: CSARVAKTVNTEAFF. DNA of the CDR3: TGCAGTGCTAGAGTTGCAAAGACAGTGAACACTGAAGCTTTCTTT.

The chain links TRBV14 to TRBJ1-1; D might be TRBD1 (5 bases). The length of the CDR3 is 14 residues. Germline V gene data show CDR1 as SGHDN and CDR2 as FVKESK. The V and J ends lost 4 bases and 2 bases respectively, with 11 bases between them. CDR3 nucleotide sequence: TGTGCCAGCAGCCTTAGGGACTTTAACACTGAAGCTTTCTTT. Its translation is CASSLRDFNTEAFF.